This T cell receptor (beta chain) comes out of a study of CD8 T cells in Susac syndrome. RNA totalling about 0.5 to 1 ug underwent reverse transcription with random hexamers. The amplification used immunoSEQ multiplex PCR on TCR beta CDR3; it spanned 54 Vbeta and 13 Jbeta. TCRdb re-called the immunoSEQ multiplex PCR reads with MiXCR, one entry per CDR3 protein. The sample shows around 280,000 distinct CDR3 sequences, 92% of them seen only once. V was pared by 5 bases and J by 0 bases, with 11 bases between. The CDR3 is 14 amino acids. Per the germline V gene, CDR1 is GTSNPN and CDR2 is SVGIG (reference sequence).

The specimen was CD4+ T cells from PBMCs. This sequence was found in a human donor with multiple sclerosis. The genes are TRBV30 and TRBJ2-1; possibly TRBD1 for D (6 bases). In nucleotides, the CDR3 is TGTGCCTGGTGCCGGGACAACTCCTACAATGAGCAGTTCTTC. Protein: CAWCRDNSYNEQFF.